Sequencing of this T cell receptor (beta chain) was carried out in a study of cytomegalovirus exposure and HLA in healthy donors. Study-level results: According to a subsequent analysis, TCR clusters identified in the first cohort showed a tendency to co-occur across the approximately 130 validation repertoires.

In germline, CDR1 is MGHRA, CDR2 YSYEKL. The CDR3 has 15 amino acids. The ends lost 4 bases at V and 8 bases at J; junction bases unmatched: 9. Here immunoSEQ multiplex PCR was the method, and the copy in TCRdb shows in-frame clones only, minus some. The sample gives about 160,000 clones, around 81% of which show up once; over 2% is in the top ten. Notes on this clone: Its antigen is not known.

V and J are TRBV4-1 and TRBJ2-1, with TRBD2 identical over 9 bases. Specimen: PBMCs. This receptor was identified in a young man in good health and CMV-seropositive. The CDR3 DNA reads TGCGCCAGCAGCCTTCCGGGACTAGCCGCTTATGAGCAGTTCTTC. Translating it yields CASSLPGLAAYEQFF.